This T cell receptor (beta chain) came from a study of cytomegalovirus exposure and HLA in healthy donors. Study results and limitations: Association of a missense DCLRE1C variant with TCR beta V- and J-gene trimming was reported in a later analysis. HLA alleles were associated with around 17,000 TCR beta sequences in a later analysis at 0.05 false discovery rate.

The germline gives CDR1 MNHEY, CDR2 SVGAGI. V lost 6 bases to trimming and J lost 4 bases, with 12 bases between them. The CDR3 covers 13 residues. This clone appeared a few times. Its antigen is as yet unknown. PCR used 60 Vbeta primers and 13 Jbeta primers. The assay was immunoSEQ multiplex PCR, and TCRdb's table has in-frame clones only and misses some. Of about 130,000 clones in the sample, about 74% were seen once. The sequence was collected from a man younger than 30 in good health and CMV-seropositive. Input material: PBMCs. The rearrangement uses TRBV6-5 and TRBJ1-2; tentatively, D is TRBD1 (5 bases). CDR3 nucleotide sequence: TGTGCCAGCAGCTTACAGGCTACCTATGGCTACACCTTC. Translating it yields CASSLQATYGYTF.